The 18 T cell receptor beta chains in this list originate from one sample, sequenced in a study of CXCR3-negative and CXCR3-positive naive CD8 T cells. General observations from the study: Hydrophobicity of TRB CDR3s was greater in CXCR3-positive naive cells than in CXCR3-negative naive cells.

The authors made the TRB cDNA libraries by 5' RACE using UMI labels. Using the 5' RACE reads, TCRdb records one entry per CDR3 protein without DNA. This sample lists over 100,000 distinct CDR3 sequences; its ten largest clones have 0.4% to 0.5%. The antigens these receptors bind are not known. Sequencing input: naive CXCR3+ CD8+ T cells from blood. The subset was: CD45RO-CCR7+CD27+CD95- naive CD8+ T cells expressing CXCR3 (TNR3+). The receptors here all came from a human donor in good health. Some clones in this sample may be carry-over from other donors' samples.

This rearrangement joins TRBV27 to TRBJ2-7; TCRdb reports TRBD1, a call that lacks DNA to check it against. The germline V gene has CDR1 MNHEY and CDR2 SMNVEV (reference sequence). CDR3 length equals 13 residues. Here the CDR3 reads CASSYRQSYEQYF.

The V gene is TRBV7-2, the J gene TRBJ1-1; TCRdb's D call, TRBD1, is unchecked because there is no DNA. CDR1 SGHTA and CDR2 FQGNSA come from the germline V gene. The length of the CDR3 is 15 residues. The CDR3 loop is CASSLAQGLNTEAFF.

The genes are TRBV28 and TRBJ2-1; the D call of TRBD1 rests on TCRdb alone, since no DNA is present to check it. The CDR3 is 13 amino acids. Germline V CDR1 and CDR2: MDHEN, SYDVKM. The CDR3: CASSQELGDEQFF.

CDR3 in amino acids: CASSSGLIYGYTF. The V and J genes are TRBV27 and TRBJ1-2. Per the germline V gene, CDR1 is MNHEY and CDR2 is SMNVEV (reference sequence). This CDR3 region has 13 residues.

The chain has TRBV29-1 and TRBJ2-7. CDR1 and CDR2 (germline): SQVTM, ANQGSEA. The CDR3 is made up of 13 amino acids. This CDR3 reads CSVEDSSSYEQYF.

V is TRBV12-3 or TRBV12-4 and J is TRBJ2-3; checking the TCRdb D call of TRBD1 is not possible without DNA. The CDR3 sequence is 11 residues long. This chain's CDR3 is CASSSGTRQYF.

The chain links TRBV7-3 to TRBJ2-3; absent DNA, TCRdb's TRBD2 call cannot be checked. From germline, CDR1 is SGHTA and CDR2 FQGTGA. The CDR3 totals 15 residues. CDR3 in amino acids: CASSLTGTSGDTQYF.

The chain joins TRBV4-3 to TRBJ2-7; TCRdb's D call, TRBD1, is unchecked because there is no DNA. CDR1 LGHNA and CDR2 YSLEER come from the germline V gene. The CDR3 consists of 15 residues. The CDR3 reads CASSQVGREVYEQYF.

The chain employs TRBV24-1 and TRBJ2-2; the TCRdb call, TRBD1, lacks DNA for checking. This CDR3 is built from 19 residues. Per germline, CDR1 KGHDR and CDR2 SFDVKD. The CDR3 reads CATSDFPTAGTGSTGELFF.

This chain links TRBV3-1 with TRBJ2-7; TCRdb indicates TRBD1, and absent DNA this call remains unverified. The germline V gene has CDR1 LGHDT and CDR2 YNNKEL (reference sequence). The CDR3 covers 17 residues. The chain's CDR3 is CASSQDLRLDRDYEQYF.

This CDR3 reads CASSPLESPGEQFF. The chain is built from TRBV7-6 and TRBJ2-1; no DNA is available, so the TRBD2 call from TCRdb remains unchecked. This CDR3 spans 14 amino acids. Germline CDR1 reads SGHVS; CDR2 reads FNYEAQ.

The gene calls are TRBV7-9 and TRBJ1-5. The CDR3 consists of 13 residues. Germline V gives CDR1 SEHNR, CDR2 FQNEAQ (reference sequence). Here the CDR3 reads CASSLGPHQPQHF. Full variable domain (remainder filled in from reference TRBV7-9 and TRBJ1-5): DTGVSQNPRHKITKRGQNVTFRCDPISEHNRLYWYRQTLGQGPEFLTYFQNEAQLEKSRLLSDRFSAERPKGSFSTLEIQRTEQGDSAMYLCASSLGPHQPQHFGDGTRLSIL.

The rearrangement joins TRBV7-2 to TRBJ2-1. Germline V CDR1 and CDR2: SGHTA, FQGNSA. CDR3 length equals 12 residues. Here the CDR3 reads CASSLGSNEQFF.

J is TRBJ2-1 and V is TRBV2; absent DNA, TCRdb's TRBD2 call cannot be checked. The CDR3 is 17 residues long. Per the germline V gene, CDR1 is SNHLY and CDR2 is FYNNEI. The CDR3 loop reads CAGSEVGRESPYNEQFF.

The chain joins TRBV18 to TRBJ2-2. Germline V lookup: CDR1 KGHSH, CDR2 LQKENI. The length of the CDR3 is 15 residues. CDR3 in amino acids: CASSPPTANTAELFF.

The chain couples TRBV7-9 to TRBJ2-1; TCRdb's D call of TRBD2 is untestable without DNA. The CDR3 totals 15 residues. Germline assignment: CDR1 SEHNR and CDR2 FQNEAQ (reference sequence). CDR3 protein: CASSSQRGGPDEQFF.

Here the CDR3 reads CSVDFSGAGSAYEQYF. The chain recombines TRBV29-1 with TRBJ2-7; with no DNA, the TCRdb D assignment of TRBD1 cannot be verified. The CDR3 runs to 16 residues. The germline CDR1 and CDR2 sequences are SQVTM and ANQGSEA.

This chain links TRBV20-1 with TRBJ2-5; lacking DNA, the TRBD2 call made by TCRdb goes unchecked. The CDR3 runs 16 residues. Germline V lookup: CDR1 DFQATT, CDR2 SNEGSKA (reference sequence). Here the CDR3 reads CSARLGLAGDSETQYF.